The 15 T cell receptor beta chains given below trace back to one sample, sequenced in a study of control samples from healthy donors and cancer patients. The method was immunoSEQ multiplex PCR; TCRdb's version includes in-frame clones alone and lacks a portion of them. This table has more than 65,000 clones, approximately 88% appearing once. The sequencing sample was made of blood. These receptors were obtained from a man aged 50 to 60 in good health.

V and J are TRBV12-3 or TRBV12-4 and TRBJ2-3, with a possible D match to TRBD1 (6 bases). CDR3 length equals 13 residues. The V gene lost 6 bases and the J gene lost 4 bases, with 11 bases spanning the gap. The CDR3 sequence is CASSIGQPDTQYF. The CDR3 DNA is TGTGCCAGCAGCATAGGACAGCCAGATACGCAGTATTTT.

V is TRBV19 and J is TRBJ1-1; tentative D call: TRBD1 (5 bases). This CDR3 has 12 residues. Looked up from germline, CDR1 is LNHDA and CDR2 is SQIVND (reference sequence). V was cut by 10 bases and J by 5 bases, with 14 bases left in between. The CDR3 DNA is TGTGCCATCATGAGGGGCAGTACTGAAGCTTTCTTT. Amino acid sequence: CAIMRGSTEAFF.

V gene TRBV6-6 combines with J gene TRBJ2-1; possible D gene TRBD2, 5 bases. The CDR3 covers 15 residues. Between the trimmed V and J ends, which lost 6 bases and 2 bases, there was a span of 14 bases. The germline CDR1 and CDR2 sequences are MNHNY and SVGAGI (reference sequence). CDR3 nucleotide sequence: TGTGCCAGCAGCCCTATCTCCGGGGCCTACAATGAGCAGTTCTTC. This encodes CASSPISGAYNEQFF.

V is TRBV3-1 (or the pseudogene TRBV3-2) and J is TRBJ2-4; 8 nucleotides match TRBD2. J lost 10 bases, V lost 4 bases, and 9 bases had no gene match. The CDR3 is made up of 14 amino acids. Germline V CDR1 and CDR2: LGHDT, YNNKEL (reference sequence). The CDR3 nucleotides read TGTGCCAGCAGCCCCAGGACTAGCAAGGTGATTCAGTACTTC. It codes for CASSPRTSKVIQYF.

CDR3 in DNA: TGTGCCATCAGTCAGAACATCGCCCAGCCCCAGCATTTT. Translation gives CAISQNIAQPQHF. This rearrangement joins TRBV10-3 to TRBJ1-5; D not resolved. CDR3 length: 13 residues. Trimming stripped 5 bases from V and 7 bases from J, with 12 bases between. CDR1 is ENHRY and CDR2 is SYGVKD in the germline V gene.

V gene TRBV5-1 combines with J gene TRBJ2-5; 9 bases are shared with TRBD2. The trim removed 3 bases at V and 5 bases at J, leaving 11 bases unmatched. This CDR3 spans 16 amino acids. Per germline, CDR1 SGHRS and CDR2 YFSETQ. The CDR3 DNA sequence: TGCGCCAGCAGCTCTCGACTAGCGGCCGGGACGGAGACCCAGTACTTC. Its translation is CASSSRLAAGTETQYF.

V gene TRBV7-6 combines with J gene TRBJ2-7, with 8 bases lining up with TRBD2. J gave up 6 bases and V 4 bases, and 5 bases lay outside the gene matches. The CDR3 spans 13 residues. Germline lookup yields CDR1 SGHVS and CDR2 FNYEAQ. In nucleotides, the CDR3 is TGTGCCAGCAGCTCTACCCTAGCGGGCGAGCAGTACTTC. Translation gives CASSSTLAGEQYF.

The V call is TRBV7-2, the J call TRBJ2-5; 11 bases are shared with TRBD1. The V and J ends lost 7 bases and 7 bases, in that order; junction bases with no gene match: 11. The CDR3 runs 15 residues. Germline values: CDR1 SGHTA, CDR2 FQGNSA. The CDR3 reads CASIRDRGRLATQYF. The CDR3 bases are TGTGCCAGCATCCGGGACAGGGGGAGGTTGGCGACCCAGTACTTC.

The CDR3 sequence is CASSHREAPSGNTIYF. The CDR3 coding sequence is TGTGCCAGCAGCCACCGGGAAGCCCCATCTGGAAACACCATATATTTT. The chain links TRBV5-4 to TRBJ1-3; D is unclear. The germline gives CDR1 SGHNT, CDR2 YYREEE (reference sequence). V gave up 4 bases and J gave up 1 base, with 15 bases separating them. This CDR3 is built from 16 residues.

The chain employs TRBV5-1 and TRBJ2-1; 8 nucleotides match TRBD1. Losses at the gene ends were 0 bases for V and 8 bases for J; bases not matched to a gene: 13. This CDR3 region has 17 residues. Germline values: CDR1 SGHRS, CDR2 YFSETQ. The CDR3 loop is CASSLVGNVQGGDEQFF. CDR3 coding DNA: TGCGCCAGCAGCTTGGTCGGGAACGTACAGGGGGGAGATGAGCAGTTCTTC.

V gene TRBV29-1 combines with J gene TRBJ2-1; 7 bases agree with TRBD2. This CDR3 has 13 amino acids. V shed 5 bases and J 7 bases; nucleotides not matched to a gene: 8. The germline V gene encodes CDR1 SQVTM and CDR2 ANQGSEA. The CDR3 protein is CSVIHGGGNEQFF. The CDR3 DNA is TGCAGCGTTATACACGGGGGAGGGAATGAGCAGTTCTTC.

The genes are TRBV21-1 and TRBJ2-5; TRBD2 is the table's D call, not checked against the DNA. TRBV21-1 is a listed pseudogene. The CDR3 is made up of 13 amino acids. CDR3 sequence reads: CASSIADEETQYF. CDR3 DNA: TGTGCCAGCAGCATTGCGGATGAGGAGACCCAGTACTTC.

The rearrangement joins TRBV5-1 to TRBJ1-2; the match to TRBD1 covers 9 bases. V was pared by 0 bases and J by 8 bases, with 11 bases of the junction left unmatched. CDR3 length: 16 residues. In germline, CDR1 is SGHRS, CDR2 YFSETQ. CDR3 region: CASSLAGTGSSGGYTF. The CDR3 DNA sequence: TGCGCCAGCAGCTTGGCCGGGACAGGGAGTAGTGGGGGCTACACCTTC. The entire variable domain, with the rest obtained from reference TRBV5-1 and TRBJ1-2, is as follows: KAGVTQTPRYLIKTRGQQVTLSCSPISGHRSVSWYQQTPGQGLQFLFEYFSETQRNKGNFPGRFSGRQFSNSRSEMNVSTLELGDSALYLCASSLAGTGSSGGYTFGSGTRLTVV.

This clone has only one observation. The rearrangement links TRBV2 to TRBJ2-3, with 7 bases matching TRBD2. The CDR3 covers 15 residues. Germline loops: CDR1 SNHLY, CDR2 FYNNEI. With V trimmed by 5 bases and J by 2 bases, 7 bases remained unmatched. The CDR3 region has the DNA TGTGCCAGCAGTACCGGGACTACAATCACAGATACGCAGTATTTT. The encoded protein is CASSTGTTITDTQYF.

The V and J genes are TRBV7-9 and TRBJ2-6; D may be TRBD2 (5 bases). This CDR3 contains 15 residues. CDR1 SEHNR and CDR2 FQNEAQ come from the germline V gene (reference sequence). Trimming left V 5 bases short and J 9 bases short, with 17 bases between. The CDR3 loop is CASSVTPVGGNVLTF. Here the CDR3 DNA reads TGTGCCAGCAGCGTGACGCCCGTAGGAGGCAACGTCCTGACTTTC.